This entry lists 21 T cell receptor beta chains sequenced from one sample in a study of OX40 agonist ivuxolimab in advanced cancers. TCRdb's copy holds only in-frame clones and misses some; the assay was immunoSEQ multiplex PCR. Found here are 60,000 to 85,000 clones, approximately 95% of them singletons; the top ten hold roughly 22%. Source: CD4+ or CD8+ T cells sorted from blood, taken in a trial of the OX40 agonist ivuxolimab. Every receptor here comes from an adult with an advanced solid tumor such as melanoma, head and neck, liver or kidney cancer.

The CDR3: CASSPLVSNQPQHF. In nucleotides, the CDR3 is TGTGCCAGCAGTCCCCTTGTCAGCAATCAGCCCCAGCATTTT. The chain uses TRBV27 and TRBJ1-5, with D unresolved. V was pared by 5 bases and J by 1 base, with 9 bases between. Germline V gene data show CDR1 as MNHEY and CDR2 as SMNVEV (reference sequence). This CDR3 has 14 residues.

V gene TRBV5-1 combines with J gene TRBJ2-3, with a tentative D call TRBD2 (6 bases). Germline lookup yields CDR1 SGHRS and CDR2 YFSETQ. V lost 2 bases to trimming and J lost 1 base, with 17 bases between them. The CDR3 has 17 amino acids. CDR3 amino acids: CASSFLEGRGRTDTQYF. Written as DNA, the CDR3 is TGCGCCAGCAGCTTTTTGGAGGGGAGAGGCCGCACAGATACGCAGTATTTT.

V is TRBV4-1 and J is TRBJ1-2; TRBD1 matches 9 bases. This CDR3 has 17 residues. Germline V gene lookup returns CDR1 MGHRA and CDR2 YSYEKL. V lost 0 bases and J lost 4; bases outside the gene matches: 9. CDR3 coding DNA: TGCGCCAGCAGCCAAGAAACATCTTGGACAGGGGTCTATGGCTACACCTTC. It specifies CASSQETSWTGVYGYTF.

In nucleotides, the CDR3 is TGTGCCAGCAGCTTGACTGAAGCTTTCTTT. Residues: CASSLTEAFF. This rearrangement joins TRBV5-8 to TRBJ1-1, with no clear D. Germline V CDR1 and CDR2: SGHTS, YDEGEE. CDR3 size: 10 residues. Between the trimmed V and J ends, which lost 1 base and 5 bases, there was a span of 0 bases.

V is TRBV7-2 and J is TRBJ1-5; 7 positions agree with TRBD1. Unmatched junction bases numbered 15, after V lost 5 bases and J lost 2 bases. The CDR3 extends over 18 amino acids. Germline-derived CDR1 and CDR2 are SGHTA and FQGNSA. In DNA, the CDR3 is TGTGCCAGCAGCCCGACAGGGCATATTGGGGGTGGCAATCAGCCCCAGCATTTT. Translating it yields CASSPTGHIGGGNQPQHF.

This sequence joins TRBV27 and TRBJ2-1, with TRBD2 matching 14 bases. Germline lookup yields CDR1 MNHEY and CDR2 SMNVEV (reference sequence). This CDR3 has 15 residues. V lost 6 bases, J lost 14 bases, and 12 bases stayed unmatched. The CDR3 reads CASSTGTSGRGDKFF. The CDR3, as DNA: TGTGCCAGCAGCACGGGGACTAGCGGGAGAGGAGATAAGTTCTTC.

The V and J genes are TRBV7-6 and TRBJ2-5; 7 bases are a match to TRBD2. The J call is in doubt because the DNA end fits TRBJ2-7 better. Germline V lookup: CDR1 SGHVS, CDR2 FNYEAQ. This CDR3 spans 12 amino acids. Here the CDR3 DNA reads TGTGCCAGCAGCGGGGAGGGAGGCGAGCAGTACTTC. This translates into CASSGEGGEQYF.

The V and J genes are TRBV6-5 and TRBJ1-1; the match to TRBD1 covers 8 bases. Germline-derived CDR1 and CDR2 are MNHEY and SVGAGI. The CDR3 is 14 residues long. J gave up 3 bases and V 6 bases, and 6 bases lay outside the gene matches. CDR3 in amino acids: CASSQQGVYTEAFF. CDR3 in DNA: TGTGCCAGCAGCCAACAGGGGGTGTACACTGAAGCTTTCTTT.

This chain's CDR3 is CASSPPGGNEQFF. The CDR3 DNA follows: TGTGCCAGCAGCCCCCCGGGCGGCAATGAGCAGTTCTTC. The rearrangement uses TRBV7-8 and TRBJ2-1; D not certain. The CDR3 has 13 residues. V lost 5 bases and J lost 6, with 11 bases in between. Per the germline V gene, CDR1 is SGHVS and CDR2 is FQNEAQ.

This chain uses TRBV28 with TRBJ1-1; D is ambiguous. From germline, CDR1 is MDHEN and CDR2 SYDVKM. Trimming took off 3 bases at V and 1 base at J, with 9 bases between the two ends. The CDR3 totals 14 residues. CDR3 coding DNA: TGTGCCAGCAGTTTGCGGGTCAAGAACACTGAAGCTTTCTTT. Translated: CASSLRVKNTEAFF.

The genes are TRBV2 and TRBJ1-2, with 8 nucleotides matching TRBD1. Germline assignment: CDR1 SNHLY and CDR2 FYNNEI. V lost 10 bases, J lost 8 bases, and 15 bases stayed unmatched. The CDR3 sequence is 14 residues long. Here the CDR3 reads CAIILPDRVYGYTF. In DNA, the CDR3 is TGTGCCATCATTCTACCGGACAGGGTATACGGCTACACCTTC.

This chain links TRBV19 with TRBJ1-1; D remains unclear. This CDR3 comprises 13 residues. The V gene's germline CDR1 is LNHDA and CDR2 SQIVND (reference sequence). V dropped 3 bases and J dropped 1 base, with 6 bases sitting between them. DNA for the CDR3: TGTGCCAGTAGTATTTACGGGAACACTGAAGCTTTCTTT. Amino acid sequence: CASSIYGNTEAFF.

The chain is built from TRBV6-5 and TRBJ1-1; TRBD1 is a possible D gene (6 bases). The CDR3 extends over 14 amino acids. V was clipped by 6 bases and J by 1 base, with 12 bases between them. Germline loops: CDR1 MNHEY, CDR2 SVGAGI. CDR3 nucleotide sequence: TGTGCCAGCAGCCTCCTACAGGGGAACACTGAAGCTTTCTTT. The encoded protein is CASSLLQGNTEAFF.

The V call is TRBV11-2, the J call TRBJ1-1; 7 bases match TRBD1. V was clipped by 2 bases and J by 4 bases; unmatched bases: 19. Looked up from germline, CDR1 is SGHAT and CDR2 is FQNNGV. This CDR3 is 19 amino acids long. The CDR3 region is CASSLSPRQGGSWATEAFF. The DNA of the CDR3 is TGTGCCAGCAGCTTATCGCCTAGGCAGGGGGGGTCGTGGGCCACTGAAGCTTTCTTT.

The chain's CDR3 is CASSVGEGGRQPQHF. The DNA of the CDR3 is TGTGCCAGCAGCGTAGGAGAGGGAGGCAGACAGCCCCAGCATTTT. This chain links TRBV9 with TRBJ1-5; no clear D. The CDR3 runs to 15 residues. Trimming removed 0 bases from V and 7 bases from J, with 14 bases in between. Looked up from germline, CDR1 is SGDLS and CDR2 is YYNGEE.

The chain couples TRBV7-6 to TRBJ1-3; D ambiguous. The CDR3 has 15 residues. Trimming took off 1 base at V and 1 base at J, with 8 bases between the two ends. Germline loops: CDR1 SGHVS, CDR2 FNYEAQ. The CDR3 region is CASSLVAESGNTIYF. Here the CDR3 DNA reads TGTGCCAGCAGCTTAGTGGCGGAGTCTGGAAACACCATATATTTT.

The gene calls are TRBV7-2 and TRBJ1-3; D might be TRBD1 (6 bases). Germline CDR1 and CDR2: SGHTA and FQGNSA. V lost 4 bases and J lost 0, with 19 bases in between. There are 18 residues in the CDR3. The CDR3 here is CASSSSRPQGISGNTIYF. In DNA, the CDR3 is TGTGCCAGCAGCTCGAGCAGACCACAGGGAATCTCTGGAAACACCATATATTTT.

The J gene is TRBJ2-7, the V gene TRBV10-3; unclear D gene. The germline CDR1 and CDR2 sequences are ENHRY and SYGVKD. V was pared by 2 bases and J by 6 bases, with 8 bases between. This CDR3 has 12 amino acids. This chain's CDR3 is CAISEKATEQYF. The CDR3 DNA is TGTGCCATCAGTGAGAAAGCGACCGAGCAGTACTTC.

The rearrangement uses TRBV4-3 and TRBJ1-3; 9 positions agree with TRBD1. J was trimmed by 4 bases and V by 3 bases; bases with no gene match: 7. Germline CDR1 and CDR2: LGHNA and YSLEER. This CDR3 comprises 16 residues. The CDR3 nucleotides read TGCGCCAGCAGCCATTACCCCGGGACAGGGGGAAACACCATATATTTT. This gives the protein CASSHYPGTGGNTIYF.

V and J are TRBV7-6 and TRBJ2-3, with 10 bases aligning to TRBD1. V lost 0 bases and J lost 3; bases outside the gene matches: 6. Germline V gene lookup returns CDR1 SGHVS and CDR2 FNYEAQ. The CDR3 is made up of 17 amino acids. The CDR3 loop is CASSLAPTGGRTDTQYF. CDR3 nucleotide sequence: TGTGCCAGCAGCTTAGCGCCGACAGGGGGCAGGACAGATACGCAGTATTTT. The complete variable domain, with remaining parts taken from reference TRBV7-6 and TRBJ2-3, reads GAGVSQSPRYKVTKRGQDVALRCDPISGHVSLYWYRQALGQGPEFLTYFNYEAQQDKSGLPNDRFSAERPEGSISTLTIQRTEQRDSAMYRCASSLAPTGGRTDTQYFGPGTRLTVL.

The chain is built from TRBV12-5 and TRBJ1-5; D is unresolved. Trimming stripped 2 bases from V and 1 base from J, with 9 bases between. Germline assignment: CDR1 LGHNT and CDR2 FRNRAP. This CDR3 has 15 amino acids. CDR3 region: CASGLSPASNQPQHF. The CDR3 DNA is TGTGCTAGTGGTTTGTCGCCAGCCAGCAATCAGCCCCAGCATTTT.